This TCR beta chain appears in the sequencing data of a study of blood T cell repertoires in COVID-19. Methods used by the authors: Amplification of reference gene primers provided the estimated nucleated cell counts. The method was immunoSEQ multiplex PCR; TCRdb's version includes in-frame clones alone and lacks a portion of them. V and J calls and clone size are copied from that table; D and trimming were computed from the DNA. Of approximately 180,000 clones listed, around 76% were seen once; the top ten hold 8% to 9.5%. The CDR3 is made up of 15 amino acids. Germline CDR1 and CDR2: MNHEY and SMNVEV (reference sequence). V was cut by 2 bases and J by 1 base, with 10 bases left in between.

The receptor comes from a woman aged 70 to 79 with acute or convalescent COVID-19. This chain links TRBV27 with TRBJ2-3; D gene uncertain. Sequenced input: peripheral blood. In DNA, the CDR3 is TGTGCCAGCAGTTTAAGCGATAAGGGCACAGATACGCAGTATTTT. Translated: CASSLSDKGTDTQYF.